These T cell receptor beta chains were read from a single sample in a study of Tregs in tolerant kidney transplant recipients. Sequencing used immunoSEQ multiplex PCR; TCRdb keeps in-frame clones, though not all of them. This sample has roughly 69,000 clones; roughly 98% occur once, and the top ten carry approximately 0.34%. The material sequenced was Tregs from blood, taken before the transplant. The receptors derive from a human donor who received a combined kidney and bone marrow transplant. Each CDR3 is given with its conserved first and last residue. D genes are given only for firm matches. For some rows the clone size is stated as once, few or many, or as a class when expanded; others skip it.

CDR3aa: CASSADRVLGSPLHF
CDR3nt: TGTGCCAGCAGCGCAGACAGGGTTCTGGGTTCACCCCTCCACTTT
abundance: .
v_gene: TRBV9
j_gene: TRBJ1-6
d_gene: TRBD1

CDR3aa: CASSWGQNYGYTF
CDR3nt: TGTGCCAGCAGCTGGGGACAAAACTATGGCTACACCTTC
abundance: .
v_gene: TRBV5-5
j_gene: TRBJ1-2
d_gene: .

CDR3aa: CATRIPPGLGGRDTQYF
CDR3nt: TGTGCCACCCGGATTCCCCCGGGACTAGGGGGAAGGGATACGCAGTATTTT
abundance: once
v_gene: TRBV15
j_gene: TRBJ2-3
d_gene: TRBD2

CDR3aa: CASSLVAGGTDTQYF
CDR3nt: TGCGCCAGCAGCTTGGTTGCGGGGGGCACAGATACGCAGTATTTT
abundance: .
v_gene: TRBV5-1
j_gene: TRBJ2-3
d_gene: TRBD2

CDR3aa: CASSLRDYNSPLHF
CDR3nt: TGTGCCAGCAGCTTGAGAGATTATAATTCACCCCTCCACTTT
abundance: .
v_gene: TRBV13
j_gene: TRBJ1-6
d_gene: .

CDR3aa: CASSDPGQLTEAFF
CDR3nt: TGTGCCAGCAGTGACCCGGGACAACTCACTGAAGCTTTCTTT
abundance: once
v_gene: TRBV25-1
j_gene: TRBJ1-1
d_gene: .

CDR3aa: CASSAGTSGRAIDYEQFF
CDR3nt: TGCGCCAGCAGCGCGGGGACTAGCGGGAGGGCCATTGACTATGAGCAGTTCTTC
abundance: .
v_gene: TRBV5-1
j_gene: TRBJ2-1
d_gene: TRBD2

CDR3aa: CASSSPTGPSSGNTIYF
CDR3nt: TGTGCCAGCAGCTCGCCGACAGGGCCTAGCTCTGGAAACACCATATATTTT
abundance: .
v_gene: TRBV11-3
j_gene: TRBJ1-3
d_gene: TRBD1

CDR3aa: CSSRGGETQYF
CDR3nt: TGCAGCTCTCGTGGAGGAGAGACCCAGTACTTC
abundance: .
v_gene: TRBV29-1
j_gene: TRBJ2-5
d_gene: .

CDR3aa: CASSPLGTGFYEQYF
CDR3nt: TGCGCCAGCAGCCCACTCGGGACAGGCTTTTACGAGCAGTACTTC
abundance: .
v_gene: TRBV5-1
j_gene: TRBJ2-7
d_gene: TRBD1

CDR3aa: CAWSAGDEAFF
CDR3nt: TGTGCCTGGAGTGCAGGCGACGAAGCTTTCTTT
abundance: .
v_gene: TRBV30
j_gene: TRBJ1-1
d_gene: .

CDR3aa: CASSAQRDREGVYGYTF
CDR3nt: TGTGCCAGCAGCGCCCAACGGGACAGGGAAGGGGTCTATGGCTACACCTTC
abundance: .
v_gene: TRBV9
j_gene: TRBJ1-2
d_gene: TRBD1

CDR3aa: CSVALTGTYEQYF
CDR3nt: TGCAGCGTTGCCCTGACAGGGACCTACGAGCAGTACTTC
abundance: .
v_gene: TRBV29-1
j_gene: TRBJ2-7
d_gene: TRBD1

CDR3aa: CASSPRRGAQVTDNEQFF
CDR3nt: TGTGCCAGCTCACCACGCCGGGGGGCTCAAGTCACGGACAATGAGCAGTTCTTC
abundance: .
v_gene: TRBV18
j_gene: TRBJ2-1
d_gene: .

CDR3aa: CASSSTANTGELFF
CDR3nt: TGTGCCAGCAGCTCTACGGCGAACACCGGGGAGCTGTTTTTT
abundance: .
v_gene: TRBV5-4
j_gene: TRBJ2-2
d_gene: .

CDR3aa: CASSQFSSRFDTQYF
CDR3nt: TGCGCCAGCAGCCAATTTTCGAGTCGTTTTGATACGCAGTATTTT
abundance: .
v_gene: TRBV4-1
j_gene: TRBJ2-3
d_gene: .

CDR3aa: CASTHPDRGSYGYTF
CDR3nt: TGTGCCAGCACACACCCGGACAGGGGTAGTTATGGCTACACCTTC
abundance: once
v_gene: TRBV6-6
j_gene: TRBJ1-2
d_gene: TRBD1